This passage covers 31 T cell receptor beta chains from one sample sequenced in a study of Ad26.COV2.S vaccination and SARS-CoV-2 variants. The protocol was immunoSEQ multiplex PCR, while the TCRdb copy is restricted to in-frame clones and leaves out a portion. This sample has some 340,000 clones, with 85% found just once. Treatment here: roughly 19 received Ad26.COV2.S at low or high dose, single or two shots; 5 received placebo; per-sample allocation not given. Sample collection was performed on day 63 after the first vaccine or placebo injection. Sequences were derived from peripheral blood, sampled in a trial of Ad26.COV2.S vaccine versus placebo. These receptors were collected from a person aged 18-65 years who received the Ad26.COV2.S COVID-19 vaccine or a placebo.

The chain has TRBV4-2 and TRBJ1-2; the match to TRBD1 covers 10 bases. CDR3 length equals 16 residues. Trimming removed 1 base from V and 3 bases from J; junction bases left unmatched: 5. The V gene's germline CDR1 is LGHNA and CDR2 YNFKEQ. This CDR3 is CASSQGPGQGHYGYTF. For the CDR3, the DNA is TGTGCCAGCAGCCAAGGACCGGGACAGGGGCACTATGGCTACACCTTC.

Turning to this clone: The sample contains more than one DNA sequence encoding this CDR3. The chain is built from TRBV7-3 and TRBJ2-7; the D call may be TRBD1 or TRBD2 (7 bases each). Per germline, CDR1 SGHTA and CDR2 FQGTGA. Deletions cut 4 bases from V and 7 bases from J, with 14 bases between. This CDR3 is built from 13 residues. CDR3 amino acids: CASSSNQGGEQYF. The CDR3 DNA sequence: TGTGCCAGCAGCTCCAACCAGGGGGGGGAGCAGTACTTC. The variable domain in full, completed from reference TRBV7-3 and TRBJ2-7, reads GAGVSQTPSNKVTEKGKYVELRCDPISGHTALYWYRQSLGQGPEFLIYFQGTGAADDSGLPNDRFFAVRPEGSVSTLKIQRTERGDSAVYLCASSSNQGGEQYFGPGTRLTVT.

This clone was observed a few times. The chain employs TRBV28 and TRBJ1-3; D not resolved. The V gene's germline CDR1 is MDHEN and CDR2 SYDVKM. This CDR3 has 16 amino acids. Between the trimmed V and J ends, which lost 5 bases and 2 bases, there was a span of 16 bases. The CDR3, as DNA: TGTGCCAGCAGTCCGTTCCTAACCTGGACTGGAAACACCATATATTTT. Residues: CASSPFLTWTGNTIYF.

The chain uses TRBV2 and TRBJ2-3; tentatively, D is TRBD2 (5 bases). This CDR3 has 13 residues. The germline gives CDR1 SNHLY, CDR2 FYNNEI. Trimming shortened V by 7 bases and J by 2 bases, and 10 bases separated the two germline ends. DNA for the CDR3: TGTGCCAGCACTCAGCGGTTCACAGATACGCAGTATTTT. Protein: CASTQRFTDTQYF.

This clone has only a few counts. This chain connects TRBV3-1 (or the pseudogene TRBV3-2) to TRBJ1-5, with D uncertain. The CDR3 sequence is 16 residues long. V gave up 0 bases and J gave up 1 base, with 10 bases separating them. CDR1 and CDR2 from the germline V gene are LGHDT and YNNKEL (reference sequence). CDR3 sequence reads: CASSQDHSRSNQPQHF. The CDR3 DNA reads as TGTGCCAGCAGCCAAGACCACAGTCGGAGCAATCAGCCCCAGCATTTT.

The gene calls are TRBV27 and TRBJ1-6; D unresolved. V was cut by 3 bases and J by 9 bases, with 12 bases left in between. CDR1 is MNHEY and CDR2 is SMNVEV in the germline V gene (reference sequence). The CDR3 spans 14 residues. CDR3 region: CASSLERRGSPLHF. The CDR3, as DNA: TGTGCCAGCAGTTTGGAGCGACGGGGTTCACCCCTCCACTTT.

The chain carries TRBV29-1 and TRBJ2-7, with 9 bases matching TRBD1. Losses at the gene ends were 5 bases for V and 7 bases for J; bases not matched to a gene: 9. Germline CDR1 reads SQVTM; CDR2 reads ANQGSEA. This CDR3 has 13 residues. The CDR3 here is CSVLPGQGYEQYF. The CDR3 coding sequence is TGCAGCGTTCTACCGGGACAGGGATATGAGCAGTACTTC.

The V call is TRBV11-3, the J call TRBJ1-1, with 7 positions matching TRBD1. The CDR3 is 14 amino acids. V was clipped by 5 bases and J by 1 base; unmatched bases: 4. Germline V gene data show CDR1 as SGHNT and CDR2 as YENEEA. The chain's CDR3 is CASSKRQGNTEAFF. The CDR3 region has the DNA TGTGCCAGCAGCAAACGACAGGGGAACACTGAAGCTTTCTTT. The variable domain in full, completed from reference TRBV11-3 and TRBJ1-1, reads EAGVVQSPRYKIIEKKQPVAFWCNPISGHNTLYWYLQNLGQGPELLIRYENEEAVDDSQLPKDRFSAERLKGVDSTLKIQPAELGDSAVYLCASSKRQGNTEAFFGQGTRLTVV.

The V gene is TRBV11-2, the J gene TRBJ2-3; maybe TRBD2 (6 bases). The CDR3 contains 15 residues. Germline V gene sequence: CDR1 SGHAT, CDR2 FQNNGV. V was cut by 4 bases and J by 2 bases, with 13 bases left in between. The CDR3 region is CASSSPRGDTDTQYF. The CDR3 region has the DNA TGTGCCAGCAGCTCCCCGCGGGGTGACACAGATACGCAGTATTTT.

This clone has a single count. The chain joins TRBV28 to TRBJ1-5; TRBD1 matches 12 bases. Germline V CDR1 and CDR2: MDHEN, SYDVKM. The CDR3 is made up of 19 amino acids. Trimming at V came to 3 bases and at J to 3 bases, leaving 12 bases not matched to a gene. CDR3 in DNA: TGTGCCAGCAGTTTCCCCTCTCTATGGGGACAGGGGGCCAATCAGCCCCAGCATTTT. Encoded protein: CASSFPSLWGQGANQPQHF.

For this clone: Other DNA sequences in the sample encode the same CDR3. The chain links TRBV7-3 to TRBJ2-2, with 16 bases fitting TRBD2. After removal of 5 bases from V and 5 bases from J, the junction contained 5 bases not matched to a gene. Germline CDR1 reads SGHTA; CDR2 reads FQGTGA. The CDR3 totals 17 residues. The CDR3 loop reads CASSPRGLAGGTGELFF. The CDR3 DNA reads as TGTGCCAGCAGCCCCAGGGGACTAGCGGGAGGGACCGGGGAGCTGTTTTTT.

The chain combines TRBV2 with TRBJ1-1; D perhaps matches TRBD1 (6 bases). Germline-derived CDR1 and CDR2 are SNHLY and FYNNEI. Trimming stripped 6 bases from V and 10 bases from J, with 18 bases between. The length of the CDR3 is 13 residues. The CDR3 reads CASSGGGQGVAFF. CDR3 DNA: TGTGCCAGCAGCGGGGGGGGCCAGGGAGTAGCTTTCTTT.

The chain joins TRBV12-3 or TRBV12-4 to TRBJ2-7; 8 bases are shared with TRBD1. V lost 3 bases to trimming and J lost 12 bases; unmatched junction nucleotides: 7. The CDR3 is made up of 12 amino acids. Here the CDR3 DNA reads TGTGCCAGCAGTTTCACGGACAGGGTTCCGTACTTC. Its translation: CASSFTDRVPYF.

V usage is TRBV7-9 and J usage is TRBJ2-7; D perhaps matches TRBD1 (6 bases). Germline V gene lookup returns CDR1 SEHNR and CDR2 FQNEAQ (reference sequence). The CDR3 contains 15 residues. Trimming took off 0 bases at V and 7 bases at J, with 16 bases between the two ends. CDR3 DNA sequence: TGTGCCAGCAGCTTAGCCGGGACATCGGAGGAGGAGCAGTACTTC. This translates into CASSLAGTSEEEQYF.

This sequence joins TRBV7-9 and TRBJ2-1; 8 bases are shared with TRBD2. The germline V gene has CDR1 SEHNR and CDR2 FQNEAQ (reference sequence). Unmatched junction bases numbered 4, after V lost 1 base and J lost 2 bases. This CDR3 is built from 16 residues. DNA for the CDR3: TGTGCCAGCAGCTTAGTGGGCGGGGGGCCCTACAATGAGCAGTTCTTC. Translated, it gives CASSLVGGGPYNEQFF.

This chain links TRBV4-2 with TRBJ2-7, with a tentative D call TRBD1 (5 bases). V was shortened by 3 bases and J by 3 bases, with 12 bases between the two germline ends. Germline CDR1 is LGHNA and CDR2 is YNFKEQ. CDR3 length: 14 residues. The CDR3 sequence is CASSQADNLYEQYF. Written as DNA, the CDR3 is TGTGCCAGCAGCCAGGCGGACAATCTCTACGAGCAGTACTTC.

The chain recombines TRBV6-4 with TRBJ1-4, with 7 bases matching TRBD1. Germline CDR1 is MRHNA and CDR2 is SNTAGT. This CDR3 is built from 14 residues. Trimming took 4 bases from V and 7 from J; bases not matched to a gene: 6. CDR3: CASSGRDRLEKLFF. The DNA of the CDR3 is TGTGCCAGCAGTGGCCGGGACAGACTTGAAAAACTGTTTTTT.

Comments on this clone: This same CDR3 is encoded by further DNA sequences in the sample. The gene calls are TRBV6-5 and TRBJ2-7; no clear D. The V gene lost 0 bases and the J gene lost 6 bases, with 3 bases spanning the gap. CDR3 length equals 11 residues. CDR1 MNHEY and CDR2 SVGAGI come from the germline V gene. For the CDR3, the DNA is TGTGCCAGCAGTTACTCCGGCGAGCAGTACTTC. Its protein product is CASSYSGEQYF.

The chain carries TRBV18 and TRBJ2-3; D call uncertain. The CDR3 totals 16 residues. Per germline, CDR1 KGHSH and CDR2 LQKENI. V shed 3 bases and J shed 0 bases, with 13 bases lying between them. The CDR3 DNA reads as TGTGCCAGCTCACCTGTCAGAGGTTCTAGCACAGATACGCAGTATTTT. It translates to CASSPVRGSSTDTQYF. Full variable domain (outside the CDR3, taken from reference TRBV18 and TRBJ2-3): NAGVMQNPRHLVRRRGQEARLRCSPMKGHSHVYWYRQLPEEGLKFMVYLQKENIIDESGMPKERFSAEFPKEGPSILRIQQVVRGDSAAYFCASSPVRGSSTDTQYFGPGTRLTVL.

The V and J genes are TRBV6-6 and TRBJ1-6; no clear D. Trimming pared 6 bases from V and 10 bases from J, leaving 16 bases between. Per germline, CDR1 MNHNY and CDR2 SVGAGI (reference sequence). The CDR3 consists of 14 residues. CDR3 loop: CASSYQVRESPLHF. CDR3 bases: TGTGCCAGCAGCTACCAGGTGCGGGAATCACCCCTCCACTTT.

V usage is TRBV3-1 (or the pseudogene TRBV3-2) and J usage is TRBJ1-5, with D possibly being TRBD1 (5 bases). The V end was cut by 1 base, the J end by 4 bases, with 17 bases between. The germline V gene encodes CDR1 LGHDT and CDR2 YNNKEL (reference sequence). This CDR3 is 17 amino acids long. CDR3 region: CASSQVGGGLGNQPQHF. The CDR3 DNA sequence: TGTGCCAGCAGCCAAGTCGGGGGAGGGTTGGGGAATCAGCCCCAGCATTTT.

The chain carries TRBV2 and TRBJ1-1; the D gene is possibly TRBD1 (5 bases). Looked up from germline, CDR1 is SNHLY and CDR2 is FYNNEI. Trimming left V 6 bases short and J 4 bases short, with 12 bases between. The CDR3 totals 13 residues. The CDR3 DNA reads TGTGCCAGCAGGGGCTTGGGGGGCACTGAAGCTTTCTTT. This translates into CASRGLGGTEAFF. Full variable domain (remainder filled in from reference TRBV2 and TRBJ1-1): EPEVTQTPSHQVTQMGQEVILRCVPISNHLYFYWYRQILGQKVEFLVSFYNNEISEKSEIFDDQFSVERPDGSNFTLKIRSTKLEDSAMYFCASRGLGGTEAFFGQGTRLTVV.

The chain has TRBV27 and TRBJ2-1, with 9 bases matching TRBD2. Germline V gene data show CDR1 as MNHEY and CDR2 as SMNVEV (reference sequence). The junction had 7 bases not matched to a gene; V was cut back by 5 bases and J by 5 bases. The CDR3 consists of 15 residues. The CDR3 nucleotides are TGTGCCAGCAGTCAAACTAGCGGGCCCCACAATGAGCAGTTCTTC. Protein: CASSQTSGPHNEQFF.

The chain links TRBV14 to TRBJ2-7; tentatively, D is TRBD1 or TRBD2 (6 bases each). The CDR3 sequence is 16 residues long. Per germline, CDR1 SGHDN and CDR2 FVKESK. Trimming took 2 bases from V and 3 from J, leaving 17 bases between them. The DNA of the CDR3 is TGTGCCAGCAGCCAAAGAGGGGGGACCTCTATCTACGAGCAGTACTTC. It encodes CASSQRGGTSIYEQYF.

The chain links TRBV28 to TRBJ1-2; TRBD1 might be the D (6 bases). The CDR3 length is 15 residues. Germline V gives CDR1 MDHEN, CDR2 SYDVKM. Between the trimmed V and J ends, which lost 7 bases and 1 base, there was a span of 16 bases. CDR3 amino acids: CASTDRGTLNYGYTF. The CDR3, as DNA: TGTGCCAGCACCGATCGGGGGACACTTAACTATGGCTACACCTTC.

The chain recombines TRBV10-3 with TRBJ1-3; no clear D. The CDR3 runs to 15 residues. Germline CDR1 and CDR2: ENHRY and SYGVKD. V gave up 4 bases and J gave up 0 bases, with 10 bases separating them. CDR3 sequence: CAISGAASSGNTIYF. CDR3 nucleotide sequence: TGTGCCATCAGTGGGGCAGCCAGCTCTGGAAACACCATATATTTT.

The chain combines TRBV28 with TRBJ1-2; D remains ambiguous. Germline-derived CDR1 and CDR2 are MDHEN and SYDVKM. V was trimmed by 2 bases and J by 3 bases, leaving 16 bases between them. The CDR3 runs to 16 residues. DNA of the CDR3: TGTGCCAGCAGTTTACAGATCTGGCAGACCTACTATGGCTACACCTTC. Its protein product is CASSLQIWQTYYGYTF.

CDR3 DNA: TGTGCCAGCAGTTACGAACGAGGACGGGGATATGGCTACACCTTC. This sequence encodes CASSYERGRGYGYTF. V usage is TRBV6-5 and J usage is TRBJ1-2, with unresolved D. The CDR3 extends over 15 amino acids. The V end was cut by 2 bases, the J end by 5 bases, with 15 bases between. CDR1 is MNHEY, CDR2 SVGAGI, per germline.

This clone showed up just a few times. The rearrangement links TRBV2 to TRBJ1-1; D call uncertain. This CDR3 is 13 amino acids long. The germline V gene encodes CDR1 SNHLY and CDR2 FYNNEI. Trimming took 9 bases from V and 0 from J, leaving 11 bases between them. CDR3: CASDRAVNTEAFF. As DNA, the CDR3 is TGTGCCAGTGATAGGGCAGTGAACACTGAAGCTTTCTTT.

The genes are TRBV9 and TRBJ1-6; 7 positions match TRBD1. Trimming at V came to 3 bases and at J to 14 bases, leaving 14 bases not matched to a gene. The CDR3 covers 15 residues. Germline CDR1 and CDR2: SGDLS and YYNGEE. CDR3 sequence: CASSERDSPLKSLHF. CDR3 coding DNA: TGTGCCAGCAGCGAGCGGGACAGCCCTCTAAAATCCCTCCACTTT.

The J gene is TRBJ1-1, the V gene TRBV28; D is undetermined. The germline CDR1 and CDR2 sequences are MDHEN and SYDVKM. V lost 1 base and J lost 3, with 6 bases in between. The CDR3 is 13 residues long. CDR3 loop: CASSLYFDTEAFF. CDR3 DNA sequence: TGTGCCAGCAGTTTATATTTTGACACTGAAGCTTTCTTT.